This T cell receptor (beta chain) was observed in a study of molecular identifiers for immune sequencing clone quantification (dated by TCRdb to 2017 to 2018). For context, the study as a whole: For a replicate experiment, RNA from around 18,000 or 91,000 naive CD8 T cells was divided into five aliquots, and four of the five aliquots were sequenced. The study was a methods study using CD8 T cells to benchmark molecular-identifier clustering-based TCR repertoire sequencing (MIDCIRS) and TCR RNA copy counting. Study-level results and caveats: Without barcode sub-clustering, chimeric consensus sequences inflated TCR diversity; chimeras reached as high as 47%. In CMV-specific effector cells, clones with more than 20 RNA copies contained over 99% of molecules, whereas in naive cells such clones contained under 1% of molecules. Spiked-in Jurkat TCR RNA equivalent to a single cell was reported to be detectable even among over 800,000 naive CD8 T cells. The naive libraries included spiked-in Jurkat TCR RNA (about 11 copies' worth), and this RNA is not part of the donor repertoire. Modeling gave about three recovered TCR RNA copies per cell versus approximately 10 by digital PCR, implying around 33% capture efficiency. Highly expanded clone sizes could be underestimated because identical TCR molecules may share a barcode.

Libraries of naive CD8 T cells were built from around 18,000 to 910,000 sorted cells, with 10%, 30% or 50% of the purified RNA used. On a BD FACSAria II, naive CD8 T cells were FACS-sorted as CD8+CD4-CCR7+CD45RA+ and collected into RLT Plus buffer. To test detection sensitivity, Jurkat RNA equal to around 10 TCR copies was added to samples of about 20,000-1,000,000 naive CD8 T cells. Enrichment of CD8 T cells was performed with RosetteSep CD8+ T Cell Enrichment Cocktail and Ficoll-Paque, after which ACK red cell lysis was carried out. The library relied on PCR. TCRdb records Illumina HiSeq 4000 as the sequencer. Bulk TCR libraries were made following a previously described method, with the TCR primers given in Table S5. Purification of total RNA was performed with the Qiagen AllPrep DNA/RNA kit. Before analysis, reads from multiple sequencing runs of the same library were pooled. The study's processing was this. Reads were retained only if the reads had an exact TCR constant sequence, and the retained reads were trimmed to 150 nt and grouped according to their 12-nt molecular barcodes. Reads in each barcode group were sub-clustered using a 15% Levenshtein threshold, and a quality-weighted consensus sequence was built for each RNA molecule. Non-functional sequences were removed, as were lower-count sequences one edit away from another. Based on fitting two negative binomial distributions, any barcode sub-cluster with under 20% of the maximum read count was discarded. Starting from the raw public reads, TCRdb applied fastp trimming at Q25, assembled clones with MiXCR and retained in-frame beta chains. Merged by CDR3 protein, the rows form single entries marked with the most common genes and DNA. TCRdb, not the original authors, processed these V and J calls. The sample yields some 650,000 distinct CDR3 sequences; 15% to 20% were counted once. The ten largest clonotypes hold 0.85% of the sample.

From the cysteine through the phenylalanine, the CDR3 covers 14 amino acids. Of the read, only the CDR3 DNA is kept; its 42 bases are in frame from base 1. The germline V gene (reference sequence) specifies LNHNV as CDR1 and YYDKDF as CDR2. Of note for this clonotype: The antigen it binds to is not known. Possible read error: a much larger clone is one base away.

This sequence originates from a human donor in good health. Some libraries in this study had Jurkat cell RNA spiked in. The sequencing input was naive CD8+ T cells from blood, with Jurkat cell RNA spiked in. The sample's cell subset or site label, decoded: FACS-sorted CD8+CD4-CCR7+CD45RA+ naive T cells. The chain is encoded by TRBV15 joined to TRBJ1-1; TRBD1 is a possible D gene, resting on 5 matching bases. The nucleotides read TGTGCCACCAGGACGGCAGGGCCGAACGCTGAAGCTTTCTTT. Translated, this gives CATRTAGPNAEAFF.